The 21 T cell receptor beta chains below all came from one sample that was sequenced in a study of technical replicates of blood from several donors. Clones were read by immunoSEQ multiplex PCR, and TCRdb kept only the in-frame ones, dropping some. The data contain about 70,000 clones, 85% to 95% of them singletons. The sample consisted of T cells isolated from PBMCs. These receptors came from a human donor in good health.

This rearrangement joins TRBV5-1 to TRBJ2-1; 7 nucleotides match TRBD2. V trimming: 4 bases; J trimming: 6 bases; junction bases outside the gene matches: 13. Germline V gene data show CDR1 as SGHRS and CDR2 as YFSETQ. CDR3 length: 16 amino acids. The CDR3 sequence is CASSQPRDYSVNEQFF. DNA of the CDR3: TGCGCCAGCAGCCAACCCCGGGACTATAGCGTCAATGAGCAGTTCTTC.

The CDR3 sequence is CASVGLRYTGELFF. CDR3 DNA sequence: TGTGCTAGTGTGGGACTCCGGTACACCGGGGAGCTGTTTTTT. V gene TRBV12-5 combines with J gene TRBJ2-2, with D possibly being TRBD2 (6 bases). The CDR3 has 14 amino acids. CDR1 and CDR2 from the germline V gene are LGHNT and FRNRAP. V was trimmed by 7 bases and J by 3 bases, leaving 12 bases between them.

The CDR3 loop is CAVGRGPQVNYGYTF. The CDR3 nucleotides read TGTGCTGTGGGCAGGGGGCCACAGGTCAACTATGGCTACACCTTC. The J gene is TRBJ1-2, the V gene TRBV6-5, with TRBD1 matching 8 bases. The CDR3 loop spans 15 amino acids. Germline lookup yields CDR1 MNHEY and CDR2 SVGAGI.

J is TRBJ2-6 and V is TRBV7-6; D remains unclear. CDR3 length equals 14 residues. The germline gives CDR1 SGHVS, CDR2 FNYEAQ. The ends were cut back, 4 bases at V and 4 bases at J, with 8 bases in the middle. CDR3 in DNA: TGTGCCAGCAGCTCAAAAATCGGGGCCAACGTCCTGACTTTC. Its translation is CASSSKIGANVLTF.

The chain has TRBV10-2 and TRBJ2-7; D call uncertain. V lost 7 bases to trimming and J lost 4 bases, with 5 bases between them. This CDR3 has 10 residues. The germline gives CDR1 WSHSY, CDR2 SAAADI. Here the CDR3 DNA reads TGCGCCAGCAAGGAGTACGAGCAGTACTTC. Translated: CASKEYEQYF.

This chain joins TRBV5-1 and TRBJ2-2, with 10 bases identical to TRBD1. V shed 4 bases, J shed 7 bases, and the junction held 7 bases outside the gene matches. The CDR3 runs to 15 residues. The germline CDR1 and CDR2 sequences are SGHRS and YFSETQ. Written as DNA, the CDR3 is TGCGCCAGCAGCCTTGGGACAGGGGCTAACGGGGAGCTGTTTTTT. It codes for CASSLGTGANGELFF.

This sequence joins TRBV18 and TRBJ2-7, with 9 bases that match TRBD1. Unmatched junction bases numbered 7, after V lost 3 bases and J lost 4 bases. This CDR3 has 15 residues. CDR1 is KGHSH, CDR2 LQKENI, per germline. CDR3 DNA sequence: TGTGCCAGCTCACCCTCCGGGACAGGGACTTACGAGCAGTACTTC. It encodes CASSPSGTGTYEQYF.

This chain uses TRBV10-3 with TRBJ1-1; 9 bases line up with TRBD1. V was clipped by 8 bases and J by 1 base; unmatched bases: 5. There are 14 residues in the CDR3. The germline CDR1 and CDR2 sequences are ENHRY and SYGVKD. CDR3 in amino acids: CAIRDREENTEAFF. In nucleotides, the CDR3 is TGTGCCATCCGGGACAGGGAGGAGAACACTGAAGCTTTCTTT.

This clone was seen only a few times. The V call is TRBV7-3, the J call TRBJ2-7; TRBD1 aligns across 10 bases. CDR3 length equals 13 residues. Germline lookup yields CDR1 SGHTA and CDR2 FQGTGA. V lost 5 bases and J lost 5; bases outside the gene matches: 3. The chain's CDR3 is CASSQGTGDEQYF. The DNA of the CDR3 is TGTGCCAGCAGCCAAGGGACAGGGGACGAGCAGTACTTC.

The V gene is TRBV30, the J gene TRBJ2-2; possible D gene TRBD2, 6 bases. This CDR3 contains 16 residues. From germline, CDR1 is GTSNPN and CDR2 SVGIG (reference sequence). With 2 bases removed from V and 3 bases from J, the gap between germline ends came to 16 bases. CDR3 loop: CAWSFGRWGDTGELFF. CDR3 bases: TGTGCCTGGAGTTTTGGCCGTTGGGGGGACACCGGGGAGCTGTTTTTT. The full variable domain, rest sourced from reference TRBV30 and TRBJ2-2, is SQTIHQWPATLVQPVGSPLSLECTVEGTSNPNLYWYRQAAGRGLQLLFYSVGIGQISSEVPQNLSASRPQDRQFILSSKKLLLSDSGFYLCAWSFGRWGDTGELFFGEGSRLTVL.

The chain joins TRBV7-7 to TRBJ2-7; 7 nucleotides match TRBD2. CDR1 is SSHAT and CDR2 is FNYEAQ in the germline V gene (reference sequence). There are 14 residues in the CDR3. The CDR3 protein is CAVGGSAGSYEQYF. The CDR3 coding sequence is TGTGCAGTCGGGGGGTCCGCGGGTTCCTACGAGCAGTACTTC.

The gene calls are TRBV18 and TRBJ1-1; the D is unclear. Trimming pared 0 bases from V and 8 bases from J, leaving 7 bases between. The CDR3 extends over 12 amino acids. Germline V gene data show CDR1 as KGHSH and CDR2 as LQKENI. CDR3 in DNA: TGTGCCAGCTCACCACCGAGTTCAGAAGCTTTCTTT. Its protein product is CASSPPSSEAFF.

This chain uses TRBV4-1 with TRBJ1-2, with 9 bases aligning to TRBD1. CDR3 length: 14 amino acids. Germline trimming cut 4 bases from V and 6 bases from J; bases unmatched to any gene: 6. Germline V gives CDR1 MGHRA, CDR2 YSYEKL. CDR3 sequence: CASSRTGGEDGYTF. The DNA for the CDR3 is TGCGCCAGCAGCCGCACAGGGGGCGAGGATGGCTACACCTTC.

The CDR3 protein is CAISDGDFSYEQYF. Written as DNA, the CDR3 is TGTGCCATCAGCGACGGGGACTTCTCCTACGAGCAGTACTTC. V gene TRBV10-3 combines with J gene TRBJ2-7; maybe TRBD2 (6 bases). This CDR3 is built from 14 residues. Per germline, CDR1 ENHRY and CDR2 SYGVKD. The V gene lost 6 bases and the J gene lost 0 bases, with 12 bases spanning the gap.

The chain recombines TRBV9 with TRBJ2-1, with TRBD1 as a possible D gene (7 bases). CDR3 size: 16 residues. The V gene lost 4 bases and the J gene lost 6 bases, with 20 bases spanning the gap. Germline CDR1 reads SGDLS; CDR2 reads YYNGEE. The CDR3 nucleotides are TGTGCCAGCAGCTCTGGAGGGGGCCCGAGGGCCAATGAGCAGTTCTTC. The encoded protein is CASSSGGGPRANEQFF.

The chain is built from TRBV25-1 and TRBJ1-2; tentative D call: TRBD1 (6 bases). This CDR3 spans 15 amino acids. Germline V gene data show CDR1 as MGHDK and CDR2 as SYGVNS. The V end lost 4 bases, the J end lost 5 bases, and 17 bases lay between the germline ends. The CDR3 loop is CASSGPTGLFYGYTF. The CDR3, as DNA: TGTGCCAGCAGTGGGCCAACAGGGTTATTTTATGGCTACACCTTC.

V is TRBV19 and J is TRBJ2-2; 8 nucleotides line up with TRBD1. This CDR3 comprises 15 residues. Trimming at V came to 4 bases and at J to 4 bases, leaving 5 bases not matched to a gene. Germline CDR1 and CDR2: LNHDA and SQIVND (reference sequence). The CDR3 sequence is CASSTNRGSTGELFF. In DNA, the CDR3 is TGTGCCAGTAGTACGAACAGGGGGAGCACCGGGGAGCTGTTTTTT.

The CDR3 protein is CAWRRDSYGYTF. CDR3 bases: TGTGCCTGGAGGAGGGACAGCTATGGCTACACCTTC. V and J are TRBV30 and TRBJ1-2, with 7 bases that match TRBD1. CDR1 is GTSNPN, CDR2 SVGIG, per germline (reference sequence). The CDR3 extends over 12 amino acids. J gave up 4 bases and V 3 bases, and 2 bases lay outside the gene matches.

V usage is TRBV28 and J usage is TRBJ2-5, with 10 bases aligning to TRBD2. Germline CDR1 reads MDHEN; CDR2 reads SYDVKM. The CDR3 has 16 residues. Unmatched junction bases numbered 13, after V lost 8 bases and J lost 4 bases. DNA for the CDR3: TGTGCCAGCCGACTACCTTGGACTAGCGGAGTAGAGACCCAGTACTTC. Residues: CASRLPWTSGVETQYF.

The V call is TRBV2, the J call TRBJ1-2; D remains unclear. Germline CDR1 reads SNHLY; CDR2 reads FYNNEI. This CDR3 comprises 15 residues. V shed 1 base and J shed 4 bases, with 13 bases lying between them. CDR3 DNA sequence: TGTGCCAGCAGTGAAGGTCCGACGGGTGCCTATGGCTACACCTTC. Residues: CASSEGPTGAYGYTF.

The sample holds one count of this clone. The J gene is TRBJ2-7, the V gene TRBV5-4, with TRBD1 matching over 9 bases. CDR3 size: 14 residues. The germline V gene encodes CDR1 SGHNT and CDR2 YYREEE (reference sequence). J gave up 2 bases and V 4 bases, and 4 bases lay outside the gene matches. The CDR3 DNA reads as TGTGCCAGCAGCCTGACAGGGGGGCCCTACGAGCAGTACTTC. Its translation is CASSLTGGPYEQYF.